A selection of T cell receptor beta chains follows, all from one sample in a study of shared T cell receptors in the human thymus. Method: immunoSEQ multiplex PCR; TCRdb's copy keeps in-frame clones and lacks some. Of hundreds of thousands of clones listed, just under 95% were seen once; the top ten hold 0.015% to 0.02%. Source material: thymocytes. The receptors originated from a human donor. CDR3s include the opening cysteine and the closing phenylalanine or tryptophan. D genes are given only for firm matches. The listing skips clone size in some rows; elsewhere it reads once, few, many or a size class.

D gene,V gene,J gene,clone size,CDR3 protein,CDR3 DNA
TRBD1,TRBV28,TRBJ1-3,-,CASTLTGASGNTIYF,TGTGCCAGCACCTTGACAGGGGCTTCAGGAAACACCATATATTTT
TRBD2,TRBV4-1,TRBJ2-5,-,CASSQDGRTSGPTQYF,TGCGCCAGCAGCCAAGATGGGCGGACTAGCGGGCCGACCCAGTACTTC
-,TRBV29-1,TRBJ2-3,-,CADGTDTQYF,TGCGCTGACGGCACAGATACGCAGTATTTT
TRBD1,TRBV19,TRBJ2-5,-,CASSKTGTGKEETQYF,TGTGCCAGTAGTAAAACCGGGACAGGGAAGGAAGAGACCCAGTACTTC
-,TRBV14,TRBJ2-2,-,CASSQDNRPVGGSYTGELFF,TGTGCCAGCAGCCAAGATAACAGGCCGGTCGGGGGATCGTACACCGGGGAGCTGTTTTTT
TRBD1,TRBV7-3,TRBJ2-7,-,CASSLQGGPYEQYF,TGTGCCAGCAGCCTACAGGGGGGACCCTACGAGCAGTACTTC
-,TRBV5-1,TRBJ1-1,-,CASSIAGMNTEAFF,TGCGCCAGCAGCATCGCAGGGATGAACACTGAAGCTTTCTTT
TRBD1,TRBV30,TRBJ1-5,-,CAWSVPQGGRYWSNQPQHF,TGTGCCTGGAGTGTACCCCAGGGGGGAAGATATTGGAGCAATCAGCCCCAGCATTTT
-,TRBV6-1,TRBJ1-2,-,CASFTYYGYTF,TGTGCCAGCTTCACTTACTATGGCTACACCTTC
-,TRBV5-1,TRBJ2-1,-,CASSLRSAVKATYNEQFF,TGCGCCAGCAGCTTGCGCTCAGCGGTCAAGGCAACCTACAATGAGCAGTTCTTC
-,TRBV19,TRBJ1-4,-,CASSPRGYNEKLFF,TGTGCCAGTAGTCCCAGGGGCTATAATGAAAAACTGTTTTTT
TRBD2,TRBV30,TRBJ2-7,-,CAWSVGAGPLGGEQYF,TGTGCCTGGAGTGTAGGAGCGGGGCCTCTCGGGGGGGAGCAGTACTTC
TRBD2,TRBV9,TRBJ2-3,-,CASSVREGHDTQYF,TGTGCCAGCAGCGTTAGGGAGGGGCATGATACGCAGTATTTT
-,TRBV27,TRBJ2-4,-,CASTHIQYF,TGTGCCAGCACTCACATTCAGTACTTC
-,TRBV12-5,TRBJ2-2,-,CASGLIRHPNTGELFF,TGTGCTAGTGGTTTGATTCGACATCCGAACACCGGAGAGCTGTTTTTT
TRBD1,TRBV27,TRBJ2-1,-,CASSSDRGSPRGYNEQFF,TGTGCCAGCAGTTCGGACAGGGGGTCCCCTCGGGGTTACAATGAGCAGTTCTTC
-,TRBV4-3,TRBJ1-3,-,CASSQSLRGNTIYF,TGCGCCAGCAGCCAATCCCTAAGGGGAAACACCATATATTTT
-,TRBV5-6,TRBJ2-7,-,CASSLCPERGYYEQYF,TGTGCCAGCAGCTTGTGTCCCGAACGGGGGTACTACGAGCAGTACTTC
-,TRBV27,TRBJ1-2,-,CASSTHYGYTF,TGTGCCAGCAGTACACATTATGGCTACACCTTC
TRBD2,TRBV30,TRBJ2-5,-,CAWSSSGRLQETQYF,TGTGCCTGGAGCTCTAGCGGGCGTCTTCAAGAGACCCAGTACTTC
-,TRBV7-9,TRBJ2-7,few,CASGPTPGIYEQYF,TGTGCCAGCGGACCGACACCAGGGATCTACGAGCAGTACTTC
-,TRBV6-1,TRBJ1-2,-,CASSEGDSYGYTF,TGTGCCAGCAGTGAAGGCGACAGCTATGGCTACACCTTC
TRBD2,TRBV2,TRBJ2-1,-,CASYERAPAGGRNEQFF,TGTGCCAGCTATGAAAGGGCGCCAGCGGGAGGGCGAAATGAGCAGTTCTTC
-,TRBV5-1,TRBJ2-1,-,CASSFPDNEQFF,TGCGCCAGCAGCTTTCCAGACAATGAGCAGTTCTTC
-,TRBV28,TRBJ2-5,-,CASSRTFQETQYF,TGTGCCAGCAGTCGGACATTTCAAGAGACCCAGTACTTC
-,TRBV7-9,TRBJ1-2,-,CASSLEDGGANYGYTF,TGTGCCAGCAGCTTAGAGGATGGCGGAGCTAACTATGGCTACACCTTC
TRBD1,TRBV27,TRBJ1-4,-,CASSPGQGATSEKLFF,TGTGCCAGCAGTCCGGGACAGGGAGCAACTAGTGAAAAACTGTTTTTT
-,TRBV27,TRBJ1-5,-,CASSFGGWGDQPQHF,TGTGCCAGCAGTTTTGGGGGTTGGGGGGATCAGCCCCAGCATTTT
-,TRBV30,TRBJ1-5,once,CAWSVLRPQGSNQPQHF,TGTGCCTGGAGTGTACTCCGGCCCCAAGGGAGCAATCAGCCCCAGCATTTT
-,TRBV5-1,TRBJ2-7,-,CASSFGGLNEQYF,TGCGCCAGCAGCTTCGGCGGCTTAAACGAGCAGTACTTC
-,TRBV5-6,TRBJ2-5,-,CASSLIPGVAETQYF,TGTGCCAGCAGCTTGATACCGGGGGTGGCGGAGACCCAGTACTTC
-,TRBV28,TRBJ2-7,-,CASSFRGGEQYF,TGTGCCAGCAGTTTTCGGGGTGGCGAGCAGTACTTC
-,TRBV6-6,TRBJ1-4,-,CASSYLVRVGEKLFF,TGTGCCAGCAGTTATCTGGTCAGGGTCGGCGAAAAACTGTTTTTT
-,TRBV7-6,TRBJ1-4,once,CASSPYRDGNEKLFF,TGTGCCAGCAGCCCCTACCGGGACGGGAATGAAAAACTGTTTTTT
-,TRBV6-5,TRBJ2-1,-,CASSFREEGNEQFF,TGTGCCAGCAGTTTCAGGGAGGAGGGCAATGAGCAGTTCTTC
-,TRBV7-6,TRBJ2-1,-,CASSLVGVNEQFF,TGTGCCAGCAGCTTAGTCGGGGTGAATGAGCAGTTCTTC
TRBD1,TRBV28,TRBJ2-1,-,CAIGQGSYNEQFF,TGTGCCATCGGACAGGGCTCCTACAATGAGCAGTTCTTC
-,TRBV11-2,TRBJ2-3,-,CASSPEGEGPSSTDTQYF,TGTGCCAGCAGCCCAGAGGGGGAAGGGCCGTCTAGCACAGATACGCAGTATTTT
-,TRBV14,TRBJ2-7,-,CASSQGTSLPKYF,TGTGCCAGCAGCCAAGGGACTTCCCTACCCAAGTACTTC
-,TRBV2,TRBJ1-2,-,CASSEGVARGYTF,TGTGCCAGCAGTGAAGGTGTCGCGCGTGGCTACACCTTC
TRBD1,TRBV4-3,TRBJ1-2,-,CASSQVLDRDIYGYTF,TGCGCCAGCAGCCAAGTTCTGGACAGGGACATCTATGGCTACACCTTC
-,TRBV7-2,TRBJ2-5,-,CASSLEGLGGPGNQETQYF,TGTGCCAGCAGCTTAGAAGGGCTGGGCGGTCCCGGGAACCAAGAGACCCAGTACTTC
TRBD1,TRBV11-2,TRBJ1-2,-,CASSSFSGTAHYGYTF,TGTGCCAGCAGCTCCTTTTCCGGGACAGCCCACTATGGCTACACCTTC
TRBD2,TRBV5-1,TRBJ2-7,-,CASSLGREAYEQYF,TGCGCCAGCAGCTTGGGGCGGGAGGCCTACGAGCAGTACTTC
TRBD2,TRBV6-1,TRBJ2-3,-,CASSGLGLGSPDTQYF,TGTGCCAGCAGTGGGTTGGGACTAGGGTCACCAGATACGCAGTATTTT
-,TRBV28,TRBJ1-1,-,CASSLKPGDGDTEAFF,TGTGCCAGCAGTTTAAAGCCAGGGGATGGAGACACTGAAGCTTTCTTT
-,TRBV10-3,TRBJ1-3,-,CAISVQDPDGNTIYF,TGTGCCATCAGTGTACAGGACCCTGATGGAAACACCATATATTTT
-,TRBV27,TRBJ2-7,-,CASSSSYEQYF,TGTGCCAGCAGTTCATCCTACGAGCAGTACTTC
TRBD2,TRBV7-2,TRBJ2-2,-,CASKRGVTGELFF,TGTGCCAGCAAACGGGGGGTCACCGGGGAGCTGTTTTTT
TRBD1,TRBV6-1,TRBJ2-7,-,CASSTRDSSYEQYF,TGTGCCAGCAGTACCCGGGACAGCTCCTACGAGCAGTACTTC
-,TRBV19,TRBJ2-2,-,CAAAPGHLNTGELFF,TGTGCCGCTGCACCGGGACACTTAAACACCGGGGAGCTGTTTTTT